These 20 T cell receptor beta chains came from one sample sequenced in a study of T cell clones after liver transplantation. The table came from immunoSEQ multiplex PCR; TCRdb's copy has only in-frame clones and leaves some out. The sample records under 55,000 clones, 70% to 90% being singletons. Source: CD8+ T cells from blood, taken 12 months after liver transplant. The receptor set was obtained from a human patient who received a liver transplant. Some T cells may be transferred from the graft donor.

This chain connects TRBV5-1 to TRBJ1-1, with 7 positions matching TRBD1. V dropped 4 bases and J dropped 5; count of bases not matched to a gene: 11. Germline V gives CDR1 SGHRS, CDR2 YFSETQ. This CDR3 has 15 residues. Here the CDR3 DNA reads TGCGCCAGCAGCACAGGAGGGGGCGTTTGGACTGAAGCTTTCTTT. This codes for CASSTGGGVWTEAFF.

The chain combines TRBV2 with TRBJ2-1; unclear D gene. CDR3 size: 10 residues. The ends were cut back, 6 bases at V and 9 bases at J, with 6 bases in the middle. Germline CDR1 SNHLY, CDR2 FYNNEI. The CDR3 sequence: CASRVGEQFF. The DNA of the CDR3 is TGTGCCAGCAGGGTTGGTGAGCAGTTCTTC.

The chain joins TRBV7-8 to TRBJ1-1; no clear D gene. V gave up 7 bases and J gave up 3 bases, with 12 bases separating them. Germline values: CDR1 SGHVS, CDR2 FQNEAQ. This CDR3 contains 13 residues. The CDR3 protein is CASIDPLYTEAFF. CDR3 coding DNA: TGTGCCAGCATCGACCCCTTATACACTGAAGCTTTCTTT. Full variable domain (remainder filled in from reference TRBV7-8 and TRBJ1-1): GAGVSQSPRYKVAKRGQDVALRCDPISGHVSLFWYQQALGQGPEFLTYFQNEAQLDKSGLPSDRFFAERPEGSVSTLKIQRTQQEDSAVYLCASIDPLYTEAFFGQGTRLTVV.

The chain joins TRBV20-1 to TRBJ2-3, with D possibly TRBD2 on 6 matching bases. Germline V gives CDR1 DFQATT, CDR2 SNEGSKA (reference sequence). The germline V and J ends were trimmed by 6 bases and 4 bases, with 8 bases remaining between them. The CDR3 sequence is 11 residues long. In nucleotides, the CDR3 is TGCAGTGCGAGACTAGCAGATACGCAGTATTTT. It is translated as CSARLADTQYF.

The chain couples TRBV4-1 to TRBJ2-1; TRBD2 agrees at 7 bases. From germline, CDR1 is MGHRA and CDR2 YSYEKL. The CDR3 is 18 residues long. With V trimmed by 0 bases and J by 7 bases, 15 bases remained unmatched. CDR3: CASSQDPPGLVYRNEQFF. CDR3 DNA: TGCGCCAGCAGCCAAGATCCCCCCGGACTAGTTTATCGTAATGAGCAGTTCTTC.

CDR3 bases: TGTGCCAGCAGAACCGCACTAGCGGCTCTACAGAATGAGCAGTTCTTC. Its translation: CASRTALAALQNEQFF. This sequence joins TRBV28 and TRBJ2-1; the match to TRBD2 covers 8 bases. The CDR3 is made up of 16 amino acids. Germline trimming cut 6 bases from V and 7 bases from J; bases unmatched to any gene: 14. Germline V CDR1 and CDR2: MDHEN, SYDVKM. Full variable domain (outside the CDR3, taken from reference TRBV28 and TRBJ2-1): DVKVTQSSRYLVKRTGEKVFLECVQDMDHENMFWYRQDPGLGLRLIYFSYDVKMKEKGDIPEGYSVSREKKERFSLILESASTNQTSMYLCASRTALAALQNEQFFGPGTRLTVL.

This chain links TRBV4-3 with TRBJ2-7; D ambiguous. The CDR3 is made up of 16 amino acids. V was trimmed by 0 bases and J by 0 bases, leaving 12 bases between them. In germline, CDR1 is LGHNA, CDR2 YSLEER. The CDR3 here is CASSQEVRPVSYEQYF. In DNA, the CDR3 is TGCGCCAGCAGCCAAGAAGTCAGGCCCGTCTCCTACGAGCAGTACTTC.

The rearrangement uses TRBV6-5 and TRBJ2-7; D may correspond to TRBD1 or TRBD2 (5 bases each). In germline, CDR1 is MNHEY, CDR2 SVGAGI. The CDR3 covers 14 residues. The V end lost 5 bases, the J end lost 3 bases, and 14 bases lay between the germline ends. CDR3 residues: CASSKSGSGYEQYF. In DNA form, the CDR3 reads TGTGCCAGCAGTAAATCAGGGAGCGGCTACGAGCAGTACTTC.

The chain joins TRBV6-1 to TRBJ2-5; TRBD1 might be the D (5 bases). The DNA end is more similar to TRBJ2-7, so the J call may be wrong. Germline CDR1 and CDR2: MNHNS and SASEGT. This CDR3 contains 12 residues. As DNA, the CDR3 is TGTGCCAGCACCCTTAGGGGTTACGAGCAGTACTTC. This encodes CASTLRGYEQYF.

The chain links TRBV27 to TRBJ2-2; D is unresolved. CDR1 and CDR2 from the germline V gene are MNHEY and SMNVEV (reference sequence). V gave up 6 bases and J gave up 5 bases, with 16 bases separating them. CDR3 length: 15 amino acids. CDR3 DNA: TGTGCCAGCAGCCCGGCCGCCCTAAGGACCGGGGAGCTGTTTTTT. Translation: CASSPAALRTGELFF.

This rearrangement joins TRBV12-5 to TRBJ2-1; a possible D gene is TRBD2 (5 bases). With 0 bases removed from V and 9 bases from J, the gap between germline ends came to 15 bases. The germline CDR1 and CDR2 sequences are LGHNT and FRNRAP. The CDR3 has 15 residues. The CDR3: CASGLVGDSVGEQFF. The CDR3, as DNA: TGTGCTAGTGGTTTGGTAGGAGATAGCGTAGGTGAGCAGTTCTTC.

The chain couples TRBV27 to TRBJ2-7; no definite D call. Germline values: CDR1 MNHEY, CDR2 SMNVEV (reference sequence). V was clipped by 6 bases and J by 0 bases, with 15 bases between them. The CDR3 has 15 amino acids. CDR3 bases: TGTGCCAGCAGAGCCGATAAGCTGAGCTCCTACGAGCAGTACTTC. Amino acid sequence: CASRADKLSSYEQYF.

The chain combines TRBV11-1 with TRBJ2-1, with 9 bases lining up with TRBD1. The CDR3 is 15 residues long. Trimming removed 5 bases from V and 8 bases from J; junction bases left unmatched: 10. Germline V CDR1 and CDR2: SGHAT, FQDESV (reference sequence). The CDR3 sequence: CASSPLDRGVDEQFF. CDR3 DNA sequence: TGTGCCAGCAGCCCCCTGGACAGGGGAGTGGATGAGCAGTTCTTC.

Only one count was recorded for this clone. V usage is TRBV29-1 and J usage is TRBJ2-2; D might be TRBD1 (6 bases). This CDR3 has 14 residues. Germline V gene data show CDR1 as SQVTM and CDR2 as ANQGSEA. V lost 7 bases to trimming and J lost 0 bases, with 12 bases between them. CDR3 in DNA: TGCAGCGGACAAGGGACATCGAACACCGGGGAGCTGTTTTTT. Translation gives CSGQGTSNTGELFF.

This chain uses TRBV9 with TRBJ2-1; tentatively, D is TRBD2 (5 bases). The germline gives CDR1 SGDLS, CDR2 YYNGEE. V lost 4 bases to trimming and J lost 3 bases, with 23 bases between them. This CDR3 comprises 18 residues. CDR3 in DNA: TGTGCCAGCAGCCCTCGCCCCGCGGACTTCGCGATCTACAATGAGCAGTTCTTC. It is translated as CASSPRPADFAIYNEQFF.

The gene calls are TRBV4-1 and TRBJ2-7; 10 bases match TRBD1. Per germline, CDR1 MGHRA and CDR2 YSYEKL. V was clipped by 5 bases and J by 6 bases; unmatched bases: 10. This CDR3 comprises 15 residues. The CDR3 nucleotides read TGCGCCAGCAGCAGCCTGGACAGGGGGTTAGGCGAGCAGTACTTC. Protein: CASSSLDRGLGEQYF.

The V call is TRBV21-1, the J call TRBJ1-2; TRBD1, the table's D call, lacks a check against the DNA. TRBV21-1 is a listed pseudogene. CDR3 length equals 15 residues. CDR3 in amino acids: CASSKVGRGHYGYTF. The DNA of the CDR3 is TGTGCCAGCAGCAAAGTAGGCAGGGGTCACTATGGCTACACCTTC.

The chain joins TRBV29-1 to TRBJ1-2; 7 bases are a match to TRBD1. Germline loops: CDR1 SQVTM, CDR2 ANQGSEA. The trim removed 4 bases at V and 4 bases at J, leaving 6 bases unmatched. CDR3 length: 13 residues. The CDR3 nucleotides read TGCAGCGTTGGGGACAGCTTGGGCTATGGCTACACCTTC. The encoded protein is CSVGDSLGYGYTF.

This rearrangement joins TRBV15 to TRBJ2-1; 7 bases are shared with TRBD2. Germline-derived CDR1 and CDR2 are LNHNV and YYDKDF (reference sequence). The J segment lost 0 bases and the V segment lost 6 bases, leaving 5 bases of the junction unmatched. CDR3 length: 15 residues. The CDR3 DNA reads TGTGCCACCAGTAGCGGGTCAAGCTCCTACAATGAGCAGTTCTTC. Its translation is CATSSGSSSYNEQFF. The complete variable domain, with remaining parts taken from reference TRBV15 and TRBJ2-1, reads DAMVIQNPRYQVTQFGKPVTLSCSQTLNHNVMYWYQQKSSQAPKLLFHYYDKDFNNEADTPDNFQSRRPNTSFCFLDIRSPGLGDTAMYLCATSSGSSSYNEQFFGPGTRLTVL.

CDR3 coding DNA: TGTGCCAGCAGCGGAGCTAGCGCCTACGAGCAGTACTTC. Its translation is CASSGASAYEQYF. The chain employs TRBV7-2 and TRBJ2-7; D might be TRBD2 (6 bases). CDR1 is SGHTA and CDR2 is FQGNSA in the germline V gene. The V end was cut by 5 bases, the J end by 2 bases, with 10 bases between. The CDR3 has 13 residues. The variable domain in full, completed from reference TRBV7-2 and TRBJ2-7, reads GAGVSQSPSNKVTEKGKDVELRCDPISGHTALYWYRQSLGQGLEFLIYFQGNSAPDKSGLPSDRFSAERTGGSVSTLTIQRTQQEDSAVYLCASSGASAYEQYFGPGTRLTVT.